This entry is about one TCR beta chain. What it binds is not known. This CDR3 contains 13 residues. Germline V gene sequence: CDR1 KGHSH, CDR2 LQKENI. The V end lost 6 bases, the J end lost 5 bases, and 13 bases lay between the germline ends. These data are taken from a study of regulatory dendritic cells for organ transplantation. General study points: Memory T cells were less diverse than naive, with memory CD8+ most oligoclonal. Memory CD8+ clonal expansion seemed more limited with regulatory than mature dendritic cells.

The data were produced by immunoSEQ multiplex PCR, yet TCRdb's version contains in-frame clones alone and is incomplete. There are around 19,000 clones in the sample; 70% to 90% occur only once, and 0.65% to 0.8% lies in the top ten. Sorted T cells were CFSE-labeled and cultured five to six days with allogeneic regulatory or mature dendritic cells at 1:10. This clonotype was sampled from a human donor in good health. The chain couples TRBV18 to TRBJ1-1; D gene unclear. Source material: naive CD4+ T cells from blood cultured with regulatory dendritic cells. Specified subset: CD45RA+ naive T cells. The CDR3 DNA reads TGTGCCAGCTCTGTAGCCCCCGGGACTGAAGCTTTCTTT. Its protein product is CASSVAPGTEAFF.